A selection of T cell receptor beta chains follows, all from one sample in a study of Ad26.COV2.S vaccination and SARS-CoV-2 variants. Profiled with immunoSEQ multiplex PCR; TCRdb holds only in-frame clones, not every one. In the table there are 380,000 or so clones, 80% to 90% of which are singletons. The sample consisted of peripheral blood, taken in a trial of Ad26.COV2.S vaccine versus placebo. These receptors all come from a person aged 18-65 years who received the Ad26.COV2.S COVID-19 vaccine or a placebo. Each CDR3 is given with its conserved first and last residue. A D gene is named only where the DNA matches it firmly. A row's size may be missing; if present it is once, few, many or a size class.

-,TRBV18,TRBJ2-4,-,TGTGCCAGCTCACCCGGGGATCACCTAGCCAAAAACATTCAGTACTTC,CASSPGDHLAKNIQYF
TRBD1,TRBV11-3,TRBJ2-1,-,TGTGCCAGCAGCACCCGACAGGGGGGCACCTACAATGAGCAGTTCTTC,CASSTRQGGTYNEQFF
TRBD2,TRBV4-2,TRBJ2-7,-,TGTGCCAGCAGCCACCGAGGGAACCTTGGCGGGAGCGATGAGCAGTACTTC,CASSHRGNLGGSDEQYF
-,TRBV5-4,TRBJ2-2,-,TGTGCCAGCAGCTTGGGAGCAGGGGCGGGCGGGGAGCTGTTTTTT,CASSLGAGAGGELFF
TRBD2,TRBV11-3,TRBJ2-1,-,TGTGCCAGCAGCCAACGACTAGCGGGAGTTTTTGAGCAGTTCTTC,CASSQRLAGVFEQFF
TRBD1,TRBV6-4,TRBJ1-4,-,TGTGCCAGCAGTGACGAAGCAACCCGGACAGGGAGGAATGAAAAACTGTTTTTT,CASSDEATRTGRNEKLFF
-,TRBV4-2,TRBJ2-1,-,TGTGCCAGCAGCCAAGACCGGGCAGATAGGGATGAGCAGTTCTTC,CASSQDRADRDEQFF
-,TRBV7-2,TRBJ1-2,-,TGTGCCAGCAGCTTAGCAGGGAGCTATGGCTACACCTTC,CASSLAGSYGYTF
TRBD2,TRBV24-1,TRBJ2-3,once,TGTGCCACCAGTACTAGCGGGGGATCATTTGGCACAGATACGCAGTATTTT,CATSTSGGSFGTDTQYF
-,TRBV4-1,TRBJ1-6,-,TGCGCCAGCAGCCAAGACCAGGGTTATAATTCACCCCTCCACTTT,CASSQDQGYNSPLHF
-,TRBV19,TRBJ2-3,-,TGTGCCAGTAGTGGTATCACAGATACGCAGTATTTT,CASSGITDTQYF
TRBD2,TRBV4-2,TRBJ2-7,-,TGTGCCAGCAGCCAAGTTCCCCGGAGCGGGGGGCTCTACGAGCAGTACTTC,CASSQVPRSGGLYEQYF
TRBD1,TRBV27,TRBJ2-7,once,TGTGCCAGCAGTCAATACAGGGGGTCCTCCTACGAGCAGTACTTC,CASSQYRGSSYEQYF
TRBD2,TRBV5-1,TRBJ2-3,-,TGCGCCAGCAGCATCAGCGGGAGTTGGTCAGATACGCAGTATTTT,CASSISGSWSDTQYF
TRBD1,TRBV5-1,TRBJ2-1,-,TGCGCCAGCAGCTTCAGGGGGCTCCAGGGATTTACTGTTAGCAATGAGCAGTTCTTC,CASSFRGLQGFTVSNEQFF
-,TRBV3-1/TRBV3-2,TRBJ1-1,few,TGTGCCAGCAGCCGACTGGAGAACACTGAAGCTTTCTTT,CASSRLENTEAFF
-,TRBV9,TRBJ2-5,-,TGTGCCAGCAGCGTAGATGCCTTGGGCCTCGGAGAGACCCAGTACTTC,CASSVDALGLGETQYF
-,TRBV4-3,TRBJ1-4,once,TGCGCCAGCAGCCCCGGGGGGGGTAGGACTGAAAAACTGTTTTTT,CASSPGGGRTEKLFF
TRBD1,TRBV15,TRBJ2-3,-,TGTGCCACCAGCAGGACCAGACAGGGGTTAGCTAGCACAGATACGCAGTATTTT,CATSRTRQGLASTDTQYF
-,TRBV29-1,TRBJ1-2,-,TGCAGTGGTTTCGGGCCGAACTATGGCTACACCTTC,CSGFGPNYGYTF
-,TRBV3-1/TRBV3-2,TRBJ1-2,-,TGTGCCAGCAGCCACGGGGTCGCTGGCTACACCTTC,CASSHGVAGYTF
-,TRBV7-2,TRBJ2-6,-,TGTGCCAGCAGTCCCTCCCGGGGCGGGGCCAACGTCCTGACTTTC,CASSPSRGGANVLTF
-,TRBV2,TRBJ2-2,-,TGTGCCAGCAGGACTCAAGGCAACACCGGGGAGCTGTTTTTT,CASRTQGNTGELFF
TRBD2,TRBV3-1/TRBV3-2,TRBJ2-7,once,TGTGCCAGCAGCGTACGGGGGAGCGGGGGGGCTTACGAGCAGTACTTC,CASSVRGSGGAYEQYF
-,TRBV5-1,TRBJ2-7,once,TGCGCCAGCAGCTTGCTGGGGACGCAGGGGTACGAGCAGTACTTC,CASSLLGTQGYEQYF
TRBD2,TRBV28,TRBJ2-3,-,TGTGCCAGCAGTTATAAATTTATCTCGGGACTAGCGGGAGAAGTAGATACGCAGTATTTT,CASSYKFISGLAGEVDTQYF
-,TRBV30,TRBJ1-5,-,TGTGCCTGGAGTATAGGGGGGTATCAGCCCCAGCATTTT,CAWSIGGYQPQHF
-,TRBV3-1/TRBV3-2,TRBJ2-5,-,TGTGCCAGCAGCCATTGGCAGACAAACCAAGAGACCCAGTACTTC,CASSHWQTNQETQYF
-,TRBV9,TRBJ2-6,-,TGTGCCAGCAGGGCCGTAGGTGGGGCCAACGTCCTGACTTTC,CASRAVGGANVLTF